Listed here is a single T cell receptor beta chain. What it binds is not known. The sample is drawn from a study of cytomegalovirus exposure and HLA in healthy donors. Study-wide results and limits: Later, TCR association rates were found to vary by HLA locus, highest for DRB1 and lowest for HLA-C.

The CDR3 runs 15 residues. Germline CDR1 and CDR2: SGDLS and YYNGEE. With 0 bases removed from V and 0 bases from J, the gap between germline ends came to 9 bases. The study ran its PCR with 60 Vbeta and 13 Jbeta primers. Measured with immunoSEQ multiplex PCR; TCRdb has only the in-frame clones, and not every one. The table lists about 150,000 clones, over 65% of them singletons. This chain connects TRBV9 to TRBJ1-2; D is ambiguous. Sequencing was performed on PBMCs. The receptor was derived from a woman aged 40 to 50 in good health and CMV-seronegative. CDR3 region: CASSVGAEANYGYTF. CDR3 sequence (DNA): TGTGCCAGCAGCGTAGGGGCAGAAGCTAACTATGGCTACACCTTC.